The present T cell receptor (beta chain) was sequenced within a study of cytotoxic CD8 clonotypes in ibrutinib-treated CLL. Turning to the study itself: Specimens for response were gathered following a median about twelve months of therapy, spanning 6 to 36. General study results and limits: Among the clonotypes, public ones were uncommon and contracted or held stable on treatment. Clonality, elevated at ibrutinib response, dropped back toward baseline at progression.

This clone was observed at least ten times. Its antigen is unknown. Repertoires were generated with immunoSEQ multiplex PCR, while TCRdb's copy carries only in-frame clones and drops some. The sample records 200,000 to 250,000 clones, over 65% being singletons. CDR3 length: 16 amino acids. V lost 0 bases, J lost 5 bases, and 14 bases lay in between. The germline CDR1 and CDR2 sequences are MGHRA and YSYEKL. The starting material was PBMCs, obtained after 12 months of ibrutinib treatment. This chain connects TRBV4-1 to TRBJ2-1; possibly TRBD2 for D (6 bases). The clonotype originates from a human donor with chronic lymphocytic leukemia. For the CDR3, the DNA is TGCGCCAGCAGCCAAGACCCCGGTGGGGGGAACAATGAGCAGTTCTTC. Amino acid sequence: CASSQDPGGGNNEQFF.